This T cell receptor (beta chain) stems from a study of human T cells and chemical hapten exposure. The germline V gene has CDR1 SGHRS and CDR2 YFSETQ. The CDR3 extends over 16 amino acids. V was pared by 2 bases and J by 0 bases, with 14 bases between. Source study methods: From 23,224 to 690,600 TCRs were found per sample, with a median of roughly 89,000. Via MiXCR, TCRdb re-called the RACE reads, giving one row per CDR3 protein. V and J calls and clone size were set by TCRdb, not the authors. The sample lists roughly 190,000 distinct CDR3 sequences; around 22% were seen once. Time point meaning: patch test 1, 2 weeks after DPC sensitization. This sample's treatment: therapeutic diphenylcyclopropenone sensitization with weekly scalp DPC.

The receptor comes from a woman between 45 and 65 years old with alopecia areata. Some clones in this sample may be carry-over from other donors' samples. Sequencing was performed on whole blood, taken in connection with sensitization to the hapten diphenylcyclopropenone (DPC). The gene calls are TRBV5-1 and TRBJ1-1; D is unresolved. The CDR3, as DNA: TGCGCCAGCAGCTTTTCGACATGGACCATGAACACTGAAGCTTTCTTT. It translates to CASSFSTWTMNTEAFF.